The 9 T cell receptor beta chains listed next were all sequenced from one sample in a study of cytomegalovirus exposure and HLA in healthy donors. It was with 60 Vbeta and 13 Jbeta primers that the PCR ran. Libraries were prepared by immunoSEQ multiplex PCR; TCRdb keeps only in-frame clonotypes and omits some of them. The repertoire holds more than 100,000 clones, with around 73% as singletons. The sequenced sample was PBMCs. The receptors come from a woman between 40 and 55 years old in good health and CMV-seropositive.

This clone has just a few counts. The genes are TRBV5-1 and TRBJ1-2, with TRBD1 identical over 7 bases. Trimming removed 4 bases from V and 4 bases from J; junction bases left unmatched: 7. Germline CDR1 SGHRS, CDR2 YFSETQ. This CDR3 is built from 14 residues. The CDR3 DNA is TGCGCCAGCAGCGGAAAACAGGGGAGCTATGGCTACACCTTC. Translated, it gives CASSGKQGSYGYTF.

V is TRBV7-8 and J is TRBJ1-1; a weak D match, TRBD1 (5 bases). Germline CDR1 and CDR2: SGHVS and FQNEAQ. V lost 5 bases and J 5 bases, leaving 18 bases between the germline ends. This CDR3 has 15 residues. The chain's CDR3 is CASSQDSTLWTEAFF. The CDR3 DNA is TGTGCCAGCAGCCAAGACAGCACCCTGTGGACTGAAGCTTTCTTT.

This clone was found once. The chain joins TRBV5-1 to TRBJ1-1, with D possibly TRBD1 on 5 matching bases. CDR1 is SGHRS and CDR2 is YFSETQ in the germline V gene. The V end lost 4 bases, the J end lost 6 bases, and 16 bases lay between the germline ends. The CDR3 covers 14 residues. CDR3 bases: TGCGCCAGCAGCGACGTTCAGGGATTCCCTGAAGCTTTCTTT. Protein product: CASSDVQGFPEAFF.

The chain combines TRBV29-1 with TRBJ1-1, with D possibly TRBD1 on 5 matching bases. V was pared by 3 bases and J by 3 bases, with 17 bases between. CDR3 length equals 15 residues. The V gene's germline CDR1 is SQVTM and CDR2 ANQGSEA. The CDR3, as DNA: TGCAGCGTTGATTCAGGGAGGGGAGGGGACACTGAAGCTTTCTTT. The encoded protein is CSVDSGRGGDTEAFF.

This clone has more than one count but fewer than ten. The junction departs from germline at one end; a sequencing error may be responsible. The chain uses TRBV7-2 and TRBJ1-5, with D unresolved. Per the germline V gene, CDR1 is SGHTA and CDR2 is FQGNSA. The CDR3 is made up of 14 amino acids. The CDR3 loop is CASSLAARGQPQHF. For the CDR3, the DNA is TGTGCCAGCAGCCTAGCGGCGAGAGGTCAGCCCCAGCATTTT.

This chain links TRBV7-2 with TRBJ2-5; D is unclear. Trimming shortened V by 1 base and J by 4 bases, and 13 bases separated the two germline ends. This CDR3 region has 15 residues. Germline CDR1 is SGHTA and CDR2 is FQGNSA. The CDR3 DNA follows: TGTGCCAGCAGCTTAGAGTTGGGTCGGAGAGAGACCCAGTACTTC. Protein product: CASSLELGRRETQYF.

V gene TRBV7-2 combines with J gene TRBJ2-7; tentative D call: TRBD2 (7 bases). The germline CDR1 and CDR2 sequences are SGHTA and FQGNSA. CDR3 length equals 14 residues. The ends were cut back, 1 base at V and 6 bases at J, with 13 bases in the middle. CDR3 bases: TGTGCCAGCAGCTTAGTCGAGGGGGGGCGCGAGCAGTACTTC. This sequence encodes CASSLVEGGREQYF.

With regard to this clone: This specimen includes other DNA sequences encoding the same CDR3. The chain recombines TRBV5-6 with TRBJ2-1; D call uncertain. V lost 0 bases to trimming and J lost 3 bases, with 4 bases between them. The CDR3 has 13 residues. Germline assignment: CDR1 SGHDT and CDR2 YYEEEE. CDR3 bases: TGTGCCAGCAGCTTGGAGCTCTACAATGAGCAGTTCTTC. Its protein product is CASSLELYNEQFF.

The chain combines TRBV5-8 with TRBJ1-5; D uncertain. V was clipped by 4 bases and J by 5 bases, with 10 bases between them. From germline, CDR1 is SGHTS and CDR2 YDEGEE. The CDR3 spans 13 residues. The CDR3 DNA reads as TGTGCCAGCAGCCAACAGCAATATCAGCCCCAGCATTTT. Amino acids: CASSQQQYQPQHF.